This T cell receptor (beta chain) was obtained from a study of Tregs in tolerant kidney transplant recipients. CDR1 is SNHLY, CDR2 FYNNEI, per germline. The CDR3 extends over 14 amino acids. Trimming left V 6 bases short and J 4 bases short, with 12 bases between. Mixed chimerism was transient after nonmyeloablative marrow transplants from related graft donors. Unstimulated regulatory T cells (CD4+CD25+CD127-), CD4+CD25- non-regulatory cells, CD4 and CD8 cells were FACS-sorted from thawed PBMCs. The protocol was immunoSEQ multiplex PCR, while the TCRdb copy is restricted to in-frame clones and leaves out a portion. The sample table sets out tens of thousands of clones. Worth noting for this clone: The CDR3 end falls 3 residues outside the read, so it is completed with the germline J gene.

The sequenced sample was CD4+ T cells from blood (PBMCs), obtained 24 months after the transplant. The V gene is TRBV2, the J gene TRBJ2-2; maybe TRBD2 (6 bases). The receptor was derived from a human patient who received a combined kidney and bone marrow transplant. The graft donor may be the source of some T cells. The DNA read from the CDR3 is TGTGCCAGCAGCTGGAGGGCGGGCACCGGGGAG. Translated, it gives CASSWRAGTGE. The full CDR3 reads CASSWRAGTGELFF.